The entry below gives a single T cell receptor delta chain sequence along with its context. The antigen it recognizes is unknown. The record has no base qualities; no much larger clone is one base away. The data were produced on an Illumina MiSeq. TCRdb called clones from the public reads with CATT, and repeated DNA sequences were later combined into one row. Across this sample there are fewer than 14,000 delta-chain clones, with approximately 3.6% seen only once. About 9.1% of the sample lies in the top ten. These data come from a study of gamma-delta chains in newborns, infants, children (dated by TCRdb to between 2018 and 2021). For context, the study as a whole: In the study title, it is stated that polyclonal expansion of innate gammadelta T cells is driven by microbial exposure immediately after birth. Right after human newborns were born, the researchers looked at the way microbial exposure shaped their populations of innate gammadelta T cells.

The junction carries 16 bases between V and J, which are trimmed by 2 bases and 0 bases respectively. CDR1 is given as TSWWSYY and CDR2 as QGS, both from the germline V gene. The CDR3 covers 17 residues, taking in both the cysteine and the phenylalanine. Only the CDR3 part of the read is kept: 51 bases, read in frame from the first base. What was sequenced was blood. This clonotype originated in a child who was a newborn, infant or young child, either healthy, febrile or measles-vaccinated (not recorded which). The sequence joins TRDV1 to TRDJ1; D gene: possibly TRDD2, on 5 matching bases. The DNA sequence is given as TGTGCTCTTGGGGAAAAGGTCGGGGTTTCCTACACCGATAAACTCATCTTT. This codes for CALGEKVGVSYTDKLIF.